Shown below are 31 T cell receptor beta chains from a single sample sequenced in a study of cytomegalovirus exposure and HLA in healthy donors. PCR amplification relied on 60 Vbeta primers (plus 13 Jbeta primers). TCRdb's table, derived via immunoSEQ multiplex PCR, lists solely in-frame clones and lacks some. This repertoire shows tens of thousands of clones, around 67% found once; its top ten account for 6.9%. The sample was PBMCs. The receptors were sampled from a woman in her forties or fifties in good health and CMV-seropositive.

There are a few counts of this clone. This chain connects TRBV9 to TRBJ1-1; 9 bases match TRBD1. After removal of 5 bases from V and 5 bases from J, the junction contained 7 bases not matched to a gene. There are 14 residues in the CDR3. Germline V gene sequence: CDR1 SGDLS, CDR2 YYNGEE. The CDR3 DNA follows: TGTGCCAGCAGTCCCGGGACAGGGAGGACTGAAGCTTTCTTT. This encodes CASSPGTGRTEAFF. Full variable domain (remainder filled in from reference TRBV9 and TRBJ1-1): DSGVTQTPKHLITATGQRVTLRCSPRSGDLSVYWYQQSLDQGLQFLIQYYNGEERAKGNILERFSAQQFPDLHSELNLSSLELGDSALYFCASSPGTGRTEAFFGQGTRLTVV.

A single count supports this clone. The CDR3 DNA sequence: TGTGCCAGCTCGGAGTCTAGCGGGGGGAGCTCCTACGAGCAGTACGTC. It specifies CASSESSGGSSYEQYV. This rearrangement joins TRBV18 to TRBJ2-7; 11 nucleotides align to TRBD2. Trimming cost V 6 bases and J 0 bases; bases outside gene matches: 7. CDR3 length equals 16 residues. Germline CDR1 reads KGHSH; CDR2 reads LQKENI.

The V gene is TRBV5-1, the J gene TRBJ1-5; the D gene is possibly TRBD1 (5 bases). The V gene lost 5 bases and the J gene lost 3 bases, with 12 bases spanning the gap. CDR1 is SGHRS and CDR2 is YFSETQ in the germline V gene. The CDR3 runs 14 residues. The CDR3 protein is CASRVDSNNQPQHF. For the CDR3, the DNA is TGCGCCAGCAGAGTTGACAGCAACAATCAGCCCCAGCATTTT.

The chain links TRBV9 to TRBJ2-5; D possibly corresponds to TRBD2 (7 bases). The CDR3 covers 17 residues. Trimming cost V 3 bases and J 3 bases, with 21 bases left between them. CDR1 and CDR2 (germline): SGDLS, YYNGEE. CDR3 coding DNA: TGTGCCAGCAGCGACCCCCTCACACCGGGGGGCGAAGAGACCCAGTACTTC. Translated: CASSDPLTPGGEETQYF.

The rearrangement uses TRBV21-1 and TRBJ1-5. TRBV21-1 constitutes a pseudogene. CDR3 length: 15 amino acids. The CDR3 sequence: CASSKALSEGQPQHF. The CDR3 DNA follows: TGTGCCAGCAGCAAAGCGCTTTCCGAGGGCCAGCCCCAGCATTTT.

This clone came up a few times. The chain employs TRBV28 and TRBJ1-1, with TRBD1 matching 8 bases. The germline V gene encodes CDR1 MDHEN and CDR2 SYDVKM. The CDR3 loop spans 15 amino acids. V lost 3 bases to trimming and J lost 5 bases; unmatched junction nucleotides: 8. CDR3 region: CASSFPGGARTEAFF. In DNA form, the CDR3 reads TGTGCCAGCAGTTTTCCAGGGGGCGCTCGGACTGAAGCTTTCTTT.

The chain couples TRBV5-1 to TRBJ1-2; 7 nucleotides line up with TRBD1. Germline CDR1 and CDR2: SGHRS and YFSETQ. V lost 2 bases, J lost 2 bases, and 3 bases stayed unmatched. The CDR3 extends over 14 amino acids. The DNA of the CDR3 is TGCGCCAGCAGCTTTGGGACAGTAAACTATGGCTACACCTTC. This gives the protein CASSFGTVNYGYTF.

V usage is TRBV6-1 and J usage is TRBJ2-1; TRBD1 matches 8 bases. The CDR3 runs 14 residues. Germline lookup yields CDR1 MNHNS and CDR2 SASEGT. V lost 8 bases to trimming and J lost 8 bases; unmatched junction nucleotides: 11. The CDR3 DNA sequence: TGTGCCAGCTTAAAAGGACAGGGAATATATGAGCAGTTCTTC. It translates to CASLKGQGIYEQFF.

J is TRBJ2-2 and V is TRBV6-5; weak D call: TRBD1 (6 bases). Trimming stripped 6 bases from V and 1 base from J, with 12 bases between. CDR3 length: 15 amino acids. The V gene's germline CDR1 is MNHEY and CDR2 SVGAGI. The CDR3 here is CASRTGTLNTGELFF. CDR3 DNA: TGTGCCAGCAGAACCGGGACACTGAACACCGGGGAGCTGTTTTTT.

V usage is TRBV5-1 and J usage is TRBJ1-1; D not certain. The CDR3 is made up of 17 amino acids. V gave up 4 bases and J gave up 8 bases, with 27 bases separating them. Germline lookup yields CDR1 SGHRS and CDR2 YFSETQ. In DNA, the CDR3 is TGCGCCAGCAGCCAAACCCTACTTCCAGGACTCCTCCCGGAAGCTTTCTTT. Translating it yields CASSQTLLPGLLPEAFF.

On this clone itself: Different DNA sequences within this sample yield the same CDR3. J is TRBJ1-4 and V is TRBV9, with no clear D. Trimming shortened V by 0 bases and J by 7 bases, and 13 bases separated the two germline ends. Germline V gene data show CDR1 as SGDLS and CDR2 as YYNGEE. The CDR3 has 15 residues. The CDR3 nucleotides read TGTGCCAGCAGCGTAGGAGGAGGCGAATCTGAAAAACTGTTTTTT. Translated, it gives CASSVGGGESEKLFF. Full variable domain (outside the CDR3, taken from reference TRBV9 and TRBJ1-4): DSGVTQTPKHLITATGQRVTLRCSPRSGDLSVYWYQQSLDQGLQFLIQYYNGEERAKGNILERFSAQQFPDLHSELNLSSLELGDSALYFCASSVGGGESEKLFFGSGTQLSVL.

The chain combines TRBV5-4 with TRBJ1-2; the match to TRBD1 covers 9 bases. Germline-derived CDR1 and CDR2 are SGHNT and YYREEE (reference sequence). With 4 bases clipped from V and 2 bases from J, the junction kept 9 bases outside the gene matches. The CDR3 sequence is 16 residues long. CDR3 region: CASSHKGTGRNYGYTF. In nucleotides, the CDR3 is TGTGCCAGCAGCCACAAAGGGACAGGGAGGAACTATGGCTACACCTTC.

This chain's CDR3 is CASSASTSGVPYEQYF. CDR3 nucleotides: TGTGCCAGCAGCGCCTCCACTAGCGGGGTCCCCTACGAGCAGTACTTC. The J gene is TRBJ2-7, the V gene TRBV9; 10 bases fit TRBD2. The V segment lost 3 bases and the J segment 2 bases; nucleotides outside the gene matches: 8. The CDR3 length is 16 residues. CDR1 is SGDLS, CDR2 YYNGEE, per germline.

The J gene is TRBJ1-2, the V gene TRBV28, with 7 nucleotides matching TRBD1. Trimming took 6 bases from V and 6 from J; bases not matched to a gene: 4. The CDR3 length is 12 residues. Germline V gene sequence: CDR1 MDHEN, CDR2 SYDVKM. The CDR3 is CASREGADGYTF. Written as DNA, the CDR3 is TGTGCCAGCAGGGAGGGGGCCGATGGCTACACCTTC.

The chain has TRBV4-2 and TRBJ1-1; D might be TRBD1 (5 bases). Looked up from germline, CDR1 is LGHNA and CDR2 is YNFKEQ. This CDR3 has 15 amino acids. With 0 bases removed from V and 4 bases from J, the gap between germline ends came to 12 bases. CDR3 region: CASSQERTWLTEAFF. The CDR3 DNA sequence: TGTGCCAGCAGCCAAGAAAGGACATGGCTCACTGAAGCTTTCTTT.

This rearrangement joins TRBV25-1 to TRBJ1-5, with unresolved D. The length of the CDR3 is 14 residues. Germline V gene data show CDR1 as MGHDK and CDR2 as SYGVNS. Trimming took 4 bases from V and 6 from J, leaving 13 bases between them. CDR3 sequence: CASSGLGTGQPQHF. The CDR3 DNA sequence: TGTGCCAGCAGTGGTTTAGGAACGGGTCAGCCCCAGCATTTT.

The V gene is TRBV7-2, the J gene TRBJ1-4; possible D gene TRBD1, 5 bases. V lost 3 bases, J lost 8 bases, and 13 bases lay in between. From germline, CDR1 is SGHTA and CDR2 FQGNSA. The CDR3 spans 14 residues. As DNA, the CDR3 is TGTGCCAGCAGCTTGGACATGGAAAGCGAAAAACTGTTTTTT. Its translation is CASSLDMESEKLFF. Based on the CDR3 plus reference TRBV7-2 and TRBJ1-4, the full variable domain is GAGVSQSPSNKVTEKGKDVELRCDPISGHTALYWYRQSLGQGLEFLIYFQGNSAPDKSGLPSDRFSAERTGGSVSTLTIQRTQQEDSAVYLCASSLDMESEKLFFGSGTQLSVL.

The J gene is TRBJ1-1, the V gene TRBV12-5; possible D gene TRBD1, 6 bases. This CDR3 is 15 amino acids long. Germline values: CDR1 LGHNT, CDR2 FRNRAP. V was pared by 1 base and J by 1 base, with 10 bases between. For the CDR3, the DNA is TGTGCTAGTGGTTTGGACAGGGTTTCGAACACTGAAGCTTTCTTT. Its protein is CASGLDRVSNTEAFF.

The chain combines TRBV5-6 with TRBJ2-3, with a weak D call TRBD1 (6 bases). This CDR3 is 15 amino acids long. Trimming cost V 4 bases and J 0 bases, with 12 bases left between them. The germline gives CDR1 SGHDT, CDR2 YYEEEE. The CDR3 nucleotides are TGTGCCAGCAGCGAACAGGGAACTAGCACAGATACGCAGTATTTT. Translating it yields CASSEQGTSTDTQYF.

This clone showed up just a few times. The J gene is TRBJ1-2, the V gene TRBV9; D remains ambiguous. Germline assignment: CDR1 SGDLS and CDR2 YYNGEE. The V and J ends lost 0 bases and 0 bases respectively, with 12 bases between them. The length of the CDR3 is 16 residues. DNA of the CDR3: TGTGCCAGCAGCGTAGCAAGATCCGGGACTAACTATGGCTACACCTTC. Its translation is CASSVARSGTNYGYTF.

The chain has TRBV30 and TRBJ1-5; no clear D. V lost 2 bases and J lost 5, with 13 bases in between. This CDR3 region has 14 residues. From germline, CDR1 is GTSNPN and CDR2 SVGIG (reference sequence). The CDR3 spells CAWSLQIIHQPQHF. The CDR3 nucleotides read TGTGCCTGGAGTCTCCAGATTATACATCAGCCCCAGCATTTT.

This clone was seen only a few times. The chain employs TRBV30 and TRBJ1-2; D unclear. Between the trimmed V and J ends, which lost 3 bases and 3 bases, there was a span of 5 bases. This CDR3 has 11 residues. In germline, CDR1 is GTSNPN, CDR2 SVGIG (reference sequence). The DNA of the CDR3 is TGTGCCTGGAGGGTAGACTATGGCTACACCTTC. It yields the protein CAWRVDYGYTF.

The chain carries TRBV2 and TRBJ1-2, with D perhaps TRBD1 (5 bases). Germline V gene sequence: CDR1 SNHLY, CDR2 FYNNEI. CDR3 length: 15 residues. Trimming left V 2 bases short and J 4 bases short, with 14 bases between. CDR3 DNA sequence: TGTGCCAGCAGTGAATTCCTACAGGCCGCCTATGGCTACACCTTC. This encodes CASSEFLQAAYGYTF.

V and J are TRBV2 and TRBJ2-3; weak D call: TRBD2 (5 bases). Trimming removed 8 bases at V and 2 bases at J, with 8 bases between. Germline lookup yields CDR1 SNHLY and CDR2 FYNNEI. The CDR3 contains 12 residues. The DNA for the CDR3 is TGTGCCAGCGAGGGAGCCACAGATACGCAGTATTTT. This codes for CASEGATDTQYF.

The V gene is TRBV27, the J gene TRBJ2-3, with 7 bases identical to TRBD2. There are 14 residues in the CDR3. Losses at the gene ends were 6 bases for V and 2 bases for J; bases not matched to a gene: 5. CDR1 and CDR2 (germline): MNHEY, SMNVEV (reference sequence). DNA for the CDR3: TGTGCCAGCAGGTGGGGGACTAACACAGATACGCAGTATTTT. This gives the protein CASRWGTNTDTQYF.

This clone was recorded once. This chain links TRBV11-2 with TRBJ2-2; possibly TRBD2 for D (5 bases). V lost 5 bases to trimming and J lost 5 bases, with 27 bases between them. Germline lookup yields CDR1 SGHAT and CDR2 FQNNGV. The length of the CDR3 is 19 residues. The CDR3 is CASSLQAFRGPPRTGELFF. In DNA, the CDR3 is TGTGCCAGCAGCCTACAAGCCTTTCGGGGTCCGCCGCGTACCGGGGAGCTGTTTTTT. Looking up the rest from reference TRBV11-2 and TRBJ2-2 gives the full variable domain: EAGVAQSPRYKIIEKRQSVAFWCNPISGHATLYWYQQILGQGPKLLIQFQNNGVVDDSQLPKDRFSAERLKGVDSTLKIQPAKLEDSAVYLCASSLQAFRGPPRTGELFFGEGSRLTVL.

This chain uses TRBV10-3 with TRBJ1-3; no definite D call. This CDR3 comprises 17 residues. From germline, CDR1 is ENHRY and CDR2 SYGVKD. Trimming removed 2 bases at V and 1 base at J, with 15 bases between. CDR3 coding DNA: TGTGCCATCAGTGAGGTGCAATCGGGGATTTCTGGAAACACCATATATTTT. Translated, it gives CAISEVQSGISGNTIYF.

The chain recombines TRBV9 with TRBJ2-7, with 9 bases identical to TRBD2. This CDR3 is built from 15 residues. Trimming removed 3 bases from V and 5 bases from J; junction bases left unmatched: 9. Germline lookup yields CDR1 SGDLS and CDR2 YYNGEE. CDR3 bases: TGTGCCAGCAGCGGCGGATTAGCGGGGGAGGACGAGCAGTACTTC. Translating gives CASSGGLAGEDEQYF.

The chain joins TRBV11-1 to TRBJ1-1, with 7 bases lining up with TRBD1. CDR1 SGHAT and CDR2 FQDESV come from the germline V gene (reference sequence). The CDR3 contains 14 residues. Trimming removed 5 bases from V and 3 bases from J; junction bases left unmatched: 6. The CDR3 sequence is CASSVDRVDTEAFF. CDR3 nucleotides: TGTGCCAGCAGCGTCGACAGGGTAGACACTGAAGCTTTCTTT.

The chain is built from TRBV6-6 and TRBJ1-2, with TRBD1 matching over 7 bases. Germline V lookup: CDR1 MNHNY, CDR2 SVGAGI (reference sequence). V shed 5 bases, J shed 6 bases, and the junction held 3 bases outside the gene matches. This CDR3 contains 12 residues. In nucleotides, the CDR3 is TGTGCCAGCAGTCTCGACAGGGATGGCTACACCTTC. As protein: CASSLDRDGYTF.

This clone has a handful of counts. The V call is TRBV6-1, the J call TRBJ2-7; D possibly corresponds to TRBD1 (5 bases). The CDR3 is 14 residues long. With 1 base removed from V and 2 bases from J, the gap between germline ends came to 9 bases. CDR1 and CDR2 from the germline V gene are MNHNS and SASEGT. The CDR3 is CASSEGSGPYEQYV. The CDR3 DNA follows: TGTGCCAGCAGTGAAGGGTCAGGGCCCTACGAGCAGTACGTC.